The 28 T cell receptor beta chains in this list originate from one sample, sequenced in a study of OX40 agonist ivuxolimab in advanced cancers. Using immunoSEQ multiplex PCR, the repertoire was profiled, and TCRdb retains in-frame clones only, with some absent. This table holds about 33,000 clones, roughly nine tenths found once. Sample: CD4+ or CD8+ T cells sorted from blood, taken in a trial of the OX40 agonist ivuxolimab. The receptor set was obtained from an adult with an advanced solid tumor such as melanoma, head and neck, liver or kidney cancer.

V is TRBV6-6 and J is TRBJ1-5; D remains ambiguous. The V gene lost 4 bases and the J gene lost 2 bases, with 12 bases spanning the gap. The V gene's germline CDR1 is MNHNY and CDR2 SVGAGI (reference sequence). The CDR3 spans 15 residues. The CDR3 DNA follows: TGTGCCAGCAGTTCGGGTGACATTCGCAATCAGCCCCAGCATTTT. Protein: CASSSGDIRNQPQHF.

The J gene is TRBJ2-7, the V gene TRBV29-1, with D possibly matching TRBD1 (5 bases). Germline loops: CDR1 SQVTM, CDR2 ANQGSEA. V was cut by 7 bases and J by 2 bases, with 18 bases left in between. The CDR3 is made up of 14 amino acids. The chain's CDR3 is CSAPGFPGTYEQYF. In nucleotides, the CDR3 is TGCAGCGCCCCCGGGTTCCCAGGGACCTACGAGCAGTACTTC.

The rearrangement uses TRBV9 and TRBJ2-7, with D perhaps matching TRBD2 (6 bases). Germline loops: CDR1 SGDLS, CDR2 YYNGEE. The length of the CDR3 is 14 residues. V lost 2 bases to trimming and J lost 4 bases, with 13 bases between them. This CDR3 reads CASSVMPGGYEQYF. CDR3 bases: TGTGCCAGCAGCGTTATGCCAGGAGGGTACGAGCAGTACTTC. Supplemented by reference TRBV9 and TRBJ2-7, the full variable domain reads DSGVTQTPKHLITATGQRVTLRCSPRSGDLSVYWYQQSLDQGLQFLIQYYNGEERAKGNILERFSAQQFPDLHSELNLSSLELGDSALYFCASSVMPGGYEQYFGPGTRLTVT.

The gene calls are TRBV5-1 and TRBJ2-7, with a tentative D call TRBD1 (5 bases). V was clipped by 0 bases and J by 5 bases, with 12 bases between them. This CDR3 spans 14 amino acids. CDR1 and CDR2 (germline): SGHRS, YFSETQ. CDR3 loop: CASSLVQGPNEQYF. CDR3 bases: TGCGCCAGCAGCTTGGTGCAGGGTCCCAACGAGCAGTACTTC. The complete variable domain, with remaining parts taken from reference TRBV5-1 and TRBJ2-7, reads KAGVTQTPRYLIKTRGQQVTLSCSPISGHRSVSWYQQTPGQGLQFLFEYFSETQRNKGNFPGRFSGRQFSNSRSEMNVSTLELGDSALYLCASSLVQGPNEQYFGPGTRLTVT.

J is TRBJ1-6 and V is TRBV4-2; 9 nucleotides match TRBD1. V lost 0 bases and J lost 14; bases outside the gene matches: 2. CDR1 LGHNA and CDR2 YNFKEQ come from the germline V gene. The CDR3 is 13 residues long. The CDR3 DNA sequence: TGTGCCAGCAGCCAAGATGACAGGGGGACCCTCCACTTT. It codes for CASSQDDRGTLHF.

The J gene is TRBJ2-5, the V gene TRBV4-1; 7 bases are a match to TRBD1. Germline lookup yields CDR1 MGHRA and CDR2 YSYEKL. The CDR3 runs to 15 residues. With V trimmed by 0 bases and J by 2 bases, 3 bases remained unmatched. CDR3 sequence: CASSQDRTGQETQYF. As DNA, the CDR3 is TGCGCCAGCAGCCAAGATAGGACAGGTCAAGAGACCCAGTACTTC.

V and J are TRBV18 and TRBJ2-6; D is ambiguous. The V and J ends lost 3 bases and 0 bases respectively, with 9 bases between them. The germline CDR1 and CDR2 sequences are KGHSH and LQKENI. CDR3 length: 16 residues. The CDR3 loop reads CASSPSGRSGANVLTF. The CDR3, as DNA: TGTGCCAGCTCACCTTCGGGCCGCTCTGGGGCCAACGTCCTGACTTTC.

This clone was seen a handful of times. This chain uses TRBV5-1 with TRBJ2-6; 7 bases map to TRBD1. CDR3 size: 20 residues. With 2 bases clipped from V and 1 base from J, the junction kept 15 bases outside the gene matches. CDR1 and CDR2 (germline): SGHRS, YFSETQ. For the CDR3, the DNA is TGCGCCAGCAGCTTTCCTATGGGACAGCCGCAGGTTTCTGGGGCCAACGTCCTGACTTTC. Its translation is CASSFPMGQPQVSGANVLTF.

The rearrangement joins TRBV19 to TRBJ1-2, with D possibly being TRBD1 (5 bases). This CDR3 is 14 amino acids long. V lost 4 bases and J 4 bases, leaving 13 bases between the germline ends. Germline V CDR1 and CDR2: LNHDA, SQIVND (reference sequence). CDR3 nucleotide sequence: TGTGCCAGTAGTACCCTGGCAGGGCGCTATGGCTACACCTTC. Its protein is CASSTLAGRYGYTF.

The V call is TRBV2, the J call TRBJ1-2; D is possibly TRBD1 (5 bases). The germline V gene has CDR1 SNHLY and CDR2 FYNNEI. The CDR3 contains 16 residues. V was shortened by 4 bases and J by 8 bases, with 23 bases between the two germline ends. CDR3 DNA sequence: TGTGCCAGCAGTGGACTTACGAATGTGAGGGGTGGCGGCTACACCTTC. The encoded protein is CASSGLTNVRGGGYTF.

The chain's CDR3 is CASSPGQGLNNEQFF. CDR3 DNA: TGCGCCAGCAGCCCGGGACAGGGCTTAAACAATGAGCAGTTCTTC. The rearrangement joins TRBV5-1 to TRBJ2-1; 9 bases line up with TRBD1. Trimming removed 4 bases from V and 5 bases from J; junction bases left unmatched: 7. CDR3 length equals 15 residues. From germline, CDR1 is SGHRS and CDR2 YFSETQ.

This clone was seen once. The CDR3 DNA reads as TGTGCCAGCAGCGTAGCTATCTTTAACGAGCAGTACTTC. This gives the protein CASSVAIFNEQYF. The chain uses TRBV9 and TRBJ2-7; D unresolved. From germline, CDR1 is SGDLS and CDR2 YYNGEE. The CDR3 consists of 13 residues. V gave up 0 bases and J gave up 5 bases, with 9 bases separating them.

The chain carries TRBV4-3 and TRBJ1-5, with D possibly TRBD1 on 5 matching bases. Germline CDR1 LGHNA, CDR2 YSLEER. Trimming took off 0 bases at V and 11 bases at J, with 20 bases between the two ends. The CDR3 covers 16 residues. The DNA of the CDR3 is TGCGCCAGCAGCCAAGATCTAACTGACAGTAGTCCGACCCAGCATTTT. Translating it yields CASSQDLTDSSPTQHF.

The V and J genes are TRBV28 and TRBJ1-2; a weak D match, TRBD1 (6 bases). The CDR3 sequence is 13 residues long. The V gene's germline CDR1 is MDHEN and CDR2 SYDVKM. V was trimmed by 7 bases and J by 7 bases, leaving 16 bases between them. This CDR3 reads CASTETARGGYTF. CDR3 bases: TGTGCCAGCACCGAGACTGCCAGGGGTGGCTACACCTTC.

The chain combines TRBV9 with TRBJ2-3; D gene uncertain. The CDR3 loop spans 14 amino acids. The V and J ends lost 3 bases and 4 bases respectively, with 12 bases between them. Germline CDR1 and CDR2: SGDLS and YYNGEE. DNA for the CDR3: TGTGCCAGCAGCGCCAACTCACTCCCAGATACGCAGTATTTT. Protein sequence: CASSANSLPDTQYF.

The CDR3 region has the DNA TGTGCCAGCAGTTTAGGGACAACTAATGAAAAACTGTTTTTT. Protein sequence: CASSLGTTNEKLFF. V and J are TRBV28 and TRBJ1-4; the D is unclear. This CDR3 is built from 14 residues. Germline V gives CDR1 MDHEN, CDR2 SYDVKM. Trimming stripped 2 bases from V and 0 bases from J, with 4 bases between. The variable domain in full, completed from reference TRBV28 and TRBJ1-4, reads DVKVTQSSRYLVKRTGEKVFLECVQDMDHENMFWYRQDPGLGLRLIYFSYDVKMKEKGDIPEGYSVSREKKERFSLILESASTNQTSMYLCASSLGTTNEKLFFGSGTQLSVL.

The V gene is TRBV27, the J gene TRBJ1-2; TRBD1 matches at 12 bases. CDR3 length: 15 amino acids. Germline-derived CDR1 and CDR2 are MNHEY and SMNVEV (reference sequence). Trimming cost V 1 base and J 6 bases; bases outside gene matches: 3. The CDR3 reads CASSLLGQGANGYTF. The CDR3, as DNA: TGTGCCAGCAGTTTATTGGGACAGGGGGCGAATGGCTACACCTTC.

Concerning this clone itself: The identical CDR3 is also encoded by other nucleotide sequences in the sample. The genes are TRBV5-1 and TRBJ2-5; no clear D. V lost 2 bases, J lost 2 bases, and 1 base lay in between. From germline, CDR1 is SGHRS and CDR2 YFSETQ. The CDR3 is made up of 11 amino acids. The CDR3 bases are TGCGCCAGCAGCTTACAAGAGACCCAGTACTTC. It yields the protein CASSLQETQYF.

The chain is built from TRBV7-2 and TRBJ2-5, with D possibly being TRBD2 (5 bases). The CDR3 has 15 residues. Per germline, CDR1 SGHTA and CDR2 FQGNSA. V lost 5 bases, J lost 10 bases, and 23 bases lay in between. The DNA for the CDR3 is TGTGCCAGCAGCCTAAAAAACGGAGCTAGCCGTGTCCAGTACTTC. Protein product: CASSLKNGASRVQYF. Filled out from reference TRBV7-2 and TRBJ2-5, the complete variable domain reads GAGVSQSPSNKVTEKGKDVELRCDPISGHTALYWYRQSLGQGLEFLIYFQGNSAPDKSGLPSDRFSAERTGGSVSTLTIQRTQQEDSAVYLCASSLKNGASRVQYFGPGTRLLVL.

The chain uses TRBV5-1 and TRBJ1-2, with 7 bases fitting TRBD1. This CDR3 has 14 residues. The germline V gene encodes CDR1 SGHRS and CDR2 YFSETQ. Trimming took 0 bases from V and 4 from J; bases not matched to a gene: 3. The CDR3 DNA sequence: TGCGCCAGCAGCTTGGCAGGGGGAGGCTATGGCTACACCTTC. Translated, it gives CASSLAGGGYGYTF. Full variable domain (remainder filled in from reference TRBV5-1 and TRBJ1-2): KAGVTQTPRYLIKTRGQQVTLSCSPISGHRSVSWYQQTPGQGLQFLFEYFSETQRNKGNFPGRFSGRQFSNSRSEMNVSTLELGDSALYLCASSLAGGGYGYTFGSGTRLTVV.

This clone was seen a handful of times. The rearrangement joins TRBV28 to TRBJ2-1; 8 bases are a match to TRBD2. CDR1 and CDR2 (germline): MDHEN, SYDVKM. This CDR3 has 15 amino acids. The J segment lost 4 bases and the V segment lost 4 bases, leaving 6 bases of the junction unmatched. Here the CDR3 reads CASSYTGGPYNEQFF. CDR3 coding DNA: TGTGCCAGCAGTTACACGGGGGGGCCTTACAATGAGCAGTTCTTC.

The chain has TRBV5-6 and TRBJ2-2, with D uncertain. The CDR3 has 17 amino acids. Germline CDR1 and CDR2: SGHDT and YYEEEE. The V gene lost 1 base and the J gene lost 3 bases, with 16 bases spanning the gap. The CDR3, as DNA: TGTGCCAGCAGCTTGCTACGGGTTCACTCATACACCGGGGAGCTGTTTTTT. This sequence encodes CASSLLRVHSYTGELFF.

This rearrangement joins TRBV2 to TRBJ1-1, with 7 nucleotides matching TRBD1. Germline CDR1 reads SNHLY; CDR2 reads FYNNEI. V lost 8 bases, J lost 0 bases, and 3 bases stayed unmatched. The CDR3 runs 13 residues. CDR3 residues: CASGTAMNTEAFF. CDR3 nucleotide sequence: TGTGCCAGCGGGACAGCTATGAACACTGAAGCTTTCTTT.

This clone was picked up a small number of times. The chain carries TRBV27 and TRBJ1-6; unclear D gene. The V gene's germline CDR1 is MNHEY and CDR2 SMNVEV (reference sequence). V shed 1 base and J shed 7 bases, with 5 bases lying between them. The CDR3 length is 13 residues. The chain's CDR3 is CASSLYRNSPLHF. In nucleotides, the CDR3 is TGTGCCAGCAGTTTATATCGGAATTCACCCCTCCACTTT.

V and J are TRBV28 and TRBJ1-4; D remains ambiguous. Germline V CDR1 and CDR2: MDHEN, SYDVKM. Trimming took off 0 bases at V and 0 bases at J, with 11 bases between the two ends. The CDR3 sequence is 17 residues long. This CDR3 is CASSLWADVATNEKLFF. As DNA, the CDR3 is TGTGCCAGCAGTTTATGGGCTGATGTGGCAACTAATGAAAAACTGTTTTTT.

The chain recombines TRBV1 with TRBJ1-4; the table's D call, TRBD1, has no DNA check behind it. TRBV1 is assigned pseudogene status. There are 15 residues in the CDR3. CDR3 nucleotides: TGCACCAGCAGCCACTGGGCGTCGCAAAATGAAAAACTGTTTTTT. Encoded protein: CTSSHWASQNEKLFF.

The rearrangement joins TRBV5-1 to TRBJ2-3, with D maybe TRBD1 (6 bases). Germline CDR1 reads SGHRS; CDR2 reads YFSETQ. This CDR3 has 15 amino acids. V was trimmed by 0 bases and J by 2 bases, leaving 10 bases between them. CDR3 sequence: CASSLVQGNTDTQYF. DNA for the CDR3: TGCGCCAGCAGCTTGGTACAGGGAAACACAGATACGCAGTATTTT.

V is TRBV14 and J is TRBJ2-3, with D possibly TRBD1 on 5 matching bases. In germline, CDR1 is SGHDN, CDR2 FVKESK. This CDR3 is built from 20 residues. The V and J ends lost 0 bases and 1 base respectively, with 23 bases between them. This chain's CDR3 is CASSQDGAVGLLARTDTQYF. The CDR3 nucleotides are TGTGCCAGCAGCCAAGATGGGGCGGTCGGGCTACTGGCTCGCACAGATACGCAGTATTTT. Full variable domain (remainder filled in from reference TRBV14 and TRBJ2-3): EAGVTQFPSHSVIEKGQTVTLRCDPISGHDNLYWYRRVMGKEIKFLLHFVKESKQDESGMPNNRFLAERTGGTYSTLKVQPAELEDSGVYFCASSQDGAVGLLARTDTQYFGPGTRLTVL.